The subject of this entry is one T cell receptor (beta chain). The sample is drawn from a study of blood T cell repertoires in COVID-19. The wider study: The samples span acute and convalescent COVID-19 from the United States, Italy and Spain.

Per germline, CDR1 SGHRS and CDR2 YFSETQ. The CDR3 covers 16 residues. V lost 5 bases and J lost 1; bases outside the gene matches: 6. Per the original data handling: From reference gene primer amplification, estimates of nucleated cell counts were derived. Profiling relied on immunoSEQ multiplex PCR, and the TCRdb table lists in-frame clones only, not all of them. The V and J calls and the clone size are those of that table, but D and trimming were determined from the DNA. Among 210,000 or so clones listed, around 84% were seen once. The chain carries TRBV5-1 and TRBJ2-1; 10 bases agree with TRBD2. This clonotype originated in a woman older than 75 with active or convalescent COVID-19. The sample comprised peripheral blood. CDR3 amino acids: CASRVASGGSYNEQFF. The CDR3 DNA is TGCGCCAGCAGGGTGGCTAGCGGGGGTTCCTACAATGAGCAGTTCTTC.